Below, one TCR beta chain is given with its context. The source of the sample is a study of blood T cells in healthy people across ages. The wider study: About one barcoded TCR beta cDNA was captured per two T cells.

A second PCR, run for roughly 7 to 11 cycles, used a sample-barcoded 5' primer plus a J-beta primer mix. MiXCR was run by TCRdb on the 5' RACE reads, yielding one entry per CDR3 protein. The table has 700,000 to 950,000 distinct CDR3 sequences, roughly 60% seen once. Input material: blood. This sequence originates from a young man in good health.

CDR3 in amino acids: CASSSYRGTHEQYF. CDR3 coding DNA: TGTGCCAGCAGCTCTTACAGGGGGACCCACGAGCAGTACTTC. V is TRBV7-2 and J is TRBJ2-7, with 8 bases matching TRBD1. The V and J ends lost 4 bases and 5 bases, in that order; junction bases with no gene match: 7. Germline CDR1 and CDR2: SGHTA and FQGNSA. The CDR3 has 14 residues. Full variable domain (outside the CDR3, taken from reference TRBV7-2 and TRBJ2-7): GAGVSQSPSNKVTEKGKDVELRCDPISGHTALYWYRQSLGQGLEFLIYFQGNSAPDKSGLPSDRFSAERTGGSVSTLTIQRTQQEDSAVYLCASSSYRGTHEQYFGPGTRLTVT.